These 10 T cell receptor beta chains came from one sample sequenced in a study of OX40 agonist ivuxolimab in advanced cancers. Assay: immunoSEQ multiplex PCR; the TCRdb copy retains only in-frame clones and omits some. Here the sample spans about 46,000 clones, 70% to 90% being singletons. Sequencing was performed on CD4+ or CD8+ T cells sorted from blood, taken in a trial of the OX40 agonist ivuxolimab. The receptors originated from an adult with an advanced solid tumor such as melanoma, head and neck, liver or kidney cancer.

The chain combines TRBV28 with TRBJ2-7, with D possibly matching TRBD2 (5 bases). The V end was cut by 8 bases, the J end by 1 base, with 24 bases between. Germline V lookup: CDR1 MDHEN, CDR2 SYDVKM. There are 17 residues in the CDR3. CDR3 sequence: CASGSSVGSGISYEQYF. In DNA form, the CDR3 reads TGTGCCAGCGGGAGCAGTGTTGGGTCGGGAATTTCCTACGAGCAGTACTTC.

For the CDR3, the DNA is TGTGCCAGCGGGTGGAGGGGATCTGAAGCTTTCTTT. It is translated as CASGWRGSEAFF. V and J are TRBV6-1 and TRBJ1-1; perhaps TRBD1 as D (5 bases). Trimming took 8 bases from V and 6 from J, leaving 13 bases between them. Looked up from germline, CDR1 is MNHNS and CDR2 is SASEGT. This CDR3 contains 12 residues.

The chain combines TRBV15 with TRBJ2-7; a weak D match, TRBD2 (5 bases). V was clipped by 3 bases and J by 2 bases, with 11 bases between them. The CDR3 length is 14 residues. Germline V gene data show CDR1 as LNHNV and CDR2 as YYDKDF (reference sequence). Written as DNA, the CDR3 is TGTGCCACCAGCAGCGGGATTCTTCCCTACGAGCAGTACTTC. It encodes CATSSGILPYEQYF.

CDR3 residues: CAWNLESTYEQYF. The CDR3 nucleotides are TGTGCCTGGAATCTAGAGAGTACCTACGAGCAGTACTTC. V and J are TRBV30 and TRBJ2-7, with D hard to call. Germline-derived CDR1 and CDR2 are GTSNPN and SVGIG (reference sequence). This CDR3 is built from 13 residues. Trimming shortened V by 4 bases and J by 2 bases, and 12 bases separated the two germline ends.

This clone was found a few times. The chain recombines TRBV30 with TRBJ1-5; TRBD1 is a possible D gene (6 bases). This CDR3 is built from 14 residues. V was clipped by 2 bases and J by 3 bases, with 11 bases between them. CDR1 and CDR2 (germline): GTSNPN, SVGIG (reference sequence). As DNA, the CDR3 is TGTGCCTGGAGTCTAGGACAGTTCAATCAGCCCCAGCATTTT. Its translation: CAWSLGQFNQPQHF. Full variable domain (remainder filled in from reference TRBV30 and TRBJ1-5): SQTIHQWPATLVQPVGSPLSLECTVEGTSNPNLYWYRQAAGRGLQLLFYSVGIGQISSEVPQNLSASRPQDRQFILSSKKLLLSDSGFYLCAWSLGQFNQPQHFGDGTRLSIL.

The gene calls are TRBV29-1 and TRBJ2-2; D is undetermined. CDR3 size: 12 residues. Trimming took 4 bases from V and 7 from J, leaving 10 bases between them. The germline gives CDR1 SQVTM, CDR2 ANQGSEA. The DNA for the CDR3 is TGCAGCGTTGTTTGGGCCCGCGGGGAGCTGTTTTTT. Translation: CSVVWARGELFF.

The chain joins TRBV9 to TRBJ2-7; D unclear. The CDR3 loop spans 13 amino acids. The germline V gene has CDR1 SGDLS and CDR2 YYNGEE. Trimming shortened V by 5 bases and J by 1 base, and 10 bases separated the two germline ends. Written as DNA, the CDR3 is TGTGCCAGCAGTACCGGAAAATCCTACGAGCAGTACTTC. Encoded protein: CASSTGKSYEQYF. Together with reference TRBV9 and TRBJ2-7, the CDR3 gives the full variable domain: DSGVTQTPKHLITATGQRVTLRCSPRSGDLSVYWYQQSLDQGLQFLIQYYNGEERAKGNILERFSAQQFPDLHSELNLSSLELGDSALYFCASSTGKSYEQYFGPGTRLTVT.

This sequence joins TRBV2 and TRBJ2-1, with TRBD2 matching 14 bases. The CDR3 is 14 amino acids. The germline gives CDR1 SNHLY, CDR2 FYNNEI. With V trimmed by 9 bases and J by 6 bases, 4 bases remained unmatched. The CDR3 spells CASLGTSGSNEQFF. The DNA of the CDR3 is TGTGCCAGTTTGGGGACTAGCGGGAGCAATGAGCAGTTCTTC.

The chain has TRBV5-1 and TRBJ2-4; no firm D call. Trimming removed 1 base from V and 3 bases from J, with 14 bases in between. The germline CDR1 and CDR2 sequences are SGHRS and YFSETQ. The CDR3 is 16 residues long. CDR3 sequence (DNA): TGCGCCAGCAGCTTGTTTGGCGAATTGGGCAAAAACATTCAGTACTTC. Protein: CASSLFGELGKNIQYF.

V is TRBV19 and J is TRBJ2-7; a weak D match, TRBD2 (6 bases). Per germline, CDR1 LNHDA and CDR2 SQIVND (reference sequence). This CDR3 region has 14 residues. The V and J ends lost 5 bases and 4 bases respectively, with 15 bases between them. The CDR3 region is CASSFTGEAYEQYF. CDR3 DNA sequence: TGTGCCAGTAGTTTCACGGGAGAGGCGTACGAGCAGTACTTC.